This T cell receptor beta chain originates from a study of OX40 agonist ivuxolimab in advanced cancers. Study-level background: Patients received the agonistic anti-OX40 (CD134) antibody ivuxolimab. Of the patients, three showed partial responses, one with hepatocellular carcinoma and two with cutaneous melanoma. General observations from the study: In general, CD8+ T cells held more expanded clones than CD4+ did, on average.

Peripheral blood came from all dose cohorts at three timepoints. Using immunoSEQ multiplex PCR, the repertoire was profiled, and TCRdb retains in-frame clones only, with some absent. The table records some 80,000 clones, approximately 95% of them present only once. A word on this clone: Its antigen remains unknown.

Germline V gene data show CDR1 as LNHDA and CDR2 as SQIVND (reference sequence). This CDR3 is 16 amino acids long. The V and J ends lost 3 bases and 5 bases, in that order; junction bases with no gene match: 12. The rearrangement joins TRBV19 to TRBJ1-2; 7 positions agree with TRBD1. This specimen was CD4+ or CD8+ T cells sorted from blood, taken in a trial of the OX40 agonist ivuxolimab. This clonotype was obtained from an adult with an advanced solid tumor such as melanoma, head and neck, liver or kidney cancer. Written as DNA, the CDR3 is TGTGCCAGTAGTATGCGTCTTGGAACGACAGGGTATGGCTACACCTTC. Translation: CASSMRLGTTGYGYTF.